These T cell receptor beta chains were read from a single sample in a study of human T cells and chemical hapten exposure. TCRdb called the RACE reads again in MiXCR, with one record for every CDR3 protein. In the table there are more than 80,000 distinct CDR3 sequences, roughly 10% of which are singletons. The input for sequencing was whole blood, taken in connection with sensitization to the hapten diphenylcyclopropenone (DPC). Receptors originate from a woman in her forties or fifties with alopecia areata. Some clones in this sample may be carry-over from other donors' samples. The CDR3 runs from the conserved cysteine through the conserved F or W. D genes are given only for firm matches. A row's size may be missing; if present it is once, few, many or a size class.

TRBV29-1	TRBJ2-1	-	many	CSVVRLASNEQFF	TGCAGCGTTGTACGCCTAGCAAGCAATGAGCAGTTCTTC
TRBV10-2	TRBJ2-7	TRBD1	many	CASYATPGTGNYEQYF	TGCGCCAGTTACGCAACCCCCGGGACAGGAAACTACGAGCAGTACTTC
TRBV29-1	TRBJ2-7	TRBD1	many	CSVDAGTGSYEQYF	TGCAGCGTGGATGCCGGGACAGGGTCCTACGAGCAGTACTTC
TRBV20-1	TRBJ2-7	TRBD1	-	CSARDRGQGIYEQYF	TGCAGTGCTAGAGACCGTGGACAGGGGATCTACGAGCAGTACTTC
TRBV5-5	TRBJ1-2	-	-	CASSSYRRIPSPYGYTF	TGTGCCAGCAGCTCCTACCGACGGATCCCATCCCCTTATGGCTACACCTTC
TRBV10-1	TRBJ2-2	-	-	CASSEATAGTGELFF	TGCGCCAGCAGTGAAGCGACAGCAGGCACCGGGGAGCTGTTTTTT
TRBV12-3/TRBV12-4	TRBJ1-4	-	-	CASSFGPSGEKLFF	TGTGCCAGCAGTTTCGGACCTAGCGGGGAAAAACTGTTTTTT
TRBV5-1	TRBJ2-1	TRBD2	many	CASSLGQRGTYNEQFF	TGCGCCAGCAGCTTGGGTCAGCGGGGAACGTACAATGAGCAGTTCTTC
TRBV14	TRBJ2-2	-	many	CASSQTLGGELFF	TGTGCCAGCAGCCAGACTCTTGGCGGGGAGCTGTTTTTT
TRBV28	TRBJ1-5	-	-	CASSPGLQPQHF	TGTGCCAGCAGTCCGGGGTTGCAGCCCCAGCATTTT
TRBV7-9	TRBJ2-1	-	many	CASSLSQGMYNEQFF	TGTGCCAGCAGCTTAAGTCAGGGGATGTACAATGAGCAGTTCTTC
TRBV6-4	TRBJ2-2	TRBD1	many	CASGTDTGELFF	TGTGCCAGCGGGACAGACACCGGGGAGCTGTTTTTT
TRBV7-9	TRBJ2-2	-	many	CASSLDGLPAELFF	TGTGCCAGCAGCTTAGACGGATTACCGGCGGAGCTGTTTTTT
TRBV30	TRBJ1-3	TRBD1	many	CAWSVDRGSGNTIYF	TGTGCCTGGAGTGTGGACAGGGGATCTGGAAACACCATATATTTT
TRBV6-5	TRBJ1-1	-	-	CASFMNTEAFF	TGTGCCAGCTTCATGAACACTGAAGCTTTCTTT
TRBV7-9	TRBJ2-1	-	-	CASSLRSANDNEQFF	TGTGCCAGCAGCTTACGTAGCGCCAACGACAATGAGCAGTTCTTC
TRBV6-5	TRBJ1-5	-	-	CASRGLGNNQPQHF	TGTGCCAGCAGGGGCTTGGGGAACAATCAGCCCCAGCATTTT
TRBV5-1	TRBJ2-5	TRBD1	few	CASSLRQGARETQYF	TGCGCCAGCAGCTTAAGACAGGGGGCGCGTGAGACCCAGTACTTC
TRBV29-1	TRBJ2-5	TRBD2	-	CSVAPASGQETQYF	TGCAGCGTTGCTCCCGCTAGCGGACAAGAGACCCAGTACTTC
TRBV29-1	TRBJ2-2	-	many	CSVEGAGELFF	TGCAGCGTTGAAGGCGCTGGGGAGCTGTTTTTT
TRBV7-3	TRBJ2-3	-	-	CASSSLGGGASTDTQYF	TGTGCCAGCAGCTCGCTCGGGGGCGGGGCCAGCACAGATACGCAGTATTTT
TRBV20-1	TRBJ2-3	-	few	CSARAQPGLETDTQYF	TGCAGTGCTAGAGCCCAGCCAGGGCTGGAAACAGATACGCAGTATTTT
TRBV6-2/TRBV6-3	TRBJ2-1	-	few	CASSYSLSYYNEQFF	TGTGCCAGCAGTTACTCGCTATCCTACTACAATGAGCAGTTCTTC
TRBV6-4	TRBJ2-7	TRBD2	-	CASSDARLAREQYF	TGTGCCAGCAGTGACGCAAGACTAGCGCGCGAGCAGTACTTC
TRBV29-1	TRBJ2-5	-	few	CSSQGTGETQYF	TGCAGCTCCCAGGGGACTGGAGAGACCCAGTACTTC
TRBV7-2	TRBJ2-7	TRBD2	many	CASRPGLAGGYEQYF	TGTGCCAGCAGACCGGGACTAGCGGGAGGGTACGAGCAGTACTTC
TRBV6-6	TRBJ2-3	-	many	CASSHQVTQYF	TGTGCCAGCAGTCATCAGGTTACGCAGTATTTT
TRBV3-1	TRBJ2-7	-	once	CASSQQGTSEQYF	TGTGCCAGCAGCCAACAGGGTACCAGCGAGCAGTACTTC
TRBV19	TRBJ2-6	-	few	CAIDSPTGSGANVLTF	TGTGCCATCGATAGTCCCACAGGCTCTGGGGCCAACGTCCTGACTTTC
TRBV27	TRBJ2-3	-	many	CASSLYRASGDTQYF	TGTGCCAGCAGTTTATATAGGGCGTCGGGTGATACGCAGTATTTT
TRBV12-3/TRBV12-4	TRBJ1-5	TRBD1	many	CASSPGQGDNQPQHF	TGTGCCAGCAGTCCTGGACAGGGGGACAATCAGCCCCAGCATTTT
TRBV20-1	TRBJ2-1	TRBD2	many	CSASAGTSGGRSSYNEQFF	TGCAGTGCTAGTGCCGGGACTAGCGGGGGGAGGAGCTCCTACAATGAGCAGTTCTTC
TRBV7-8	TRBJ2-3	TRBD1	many	CASSSGQGVVDTQYF	TGTGCCAGCAGCTCCGGACAGGGGGTAGTGGATACGCAGTATTTT
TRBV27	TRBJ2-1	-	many	CASSLAPLYNEQFF	TGTGCCAGCAGTTTAGCCCCTTTATACAATGAGCAGTTCTTC
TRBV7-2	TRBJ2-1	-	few	CASSFVNEQFF	TGTGCCAGCAGCTTCGTCAATGAGCAGTTCTTC
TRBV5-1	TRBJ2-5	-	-	CASSLLAGRAETQYF	TGCGCCAGCAGCTTGCTGGCAGGGCGGGCAGAGACCCAGTACTTC
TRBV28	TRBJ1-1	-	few	CASSLPTGSVTEAFF	TGTGCCAGCAGTCTACCAACAGGGTCAGTCACTGAAGCTTTCTTT
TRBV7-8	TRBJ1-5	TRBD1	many	CASSESRGSNQPQHF	TGTGCCAGCAGCGAGTCCAGGGGGAGCAATCAGCCCCAGCATTTT
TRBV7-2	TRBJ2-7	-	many	CASSLRVLGNEQYF	TGTGCCAGCAGCCTCCGGGTGCTGGGGAACGAGCAGTACTTC
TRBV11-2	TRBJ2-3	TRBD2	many	CASSFRLAGVFTDTQYF	TGTGCCAGCAGCTTTCGACTAGCGGGAGTTTTCACAGATACGCAGTATTTT
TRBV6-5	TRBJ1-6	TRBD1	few	CASTSTGRNSPLHF	TGTGCCAGCACCTCGACAGGGAGGAATTCACCCCTCCACTTT
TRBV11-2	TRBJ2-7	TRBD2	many	CASSTLAGGYEQYF	TGTGCCAGCAGCACCTTAGCGGGAGGCTACGAGCAGTACTTC
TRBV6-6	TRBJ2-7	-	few	CASSYSGSSSYEQYF	TGTGCCAGCAGTTACTCAGGCAGTAGCTCCTACGAGCAGTACTTC
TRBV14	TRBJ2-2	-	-	CASSQAGRGGTGELFF	TGTGCCAGCAGCCAAGCCGGCCGGGGAGGCACCGGGGAGCTGTTTTTT
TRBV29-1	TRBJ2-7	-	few	CSVRTGSYEQYF	TGCAGCGTTCGGACGGGGAGCTACGAGCAGTACTTC